These T cell receptor beta chains were read from a single sample in a study of blood T cell repertoires in COVID-19. Libraries were prepared by immunoSEQ multiplex PCR; TCRdb keeps only in-frame clonotypes and omits some of them. The table records roughly 49,000 clones, 90% to 95% of them present only once. The source material was peripheral blood. All receptors come from a woman of 80 years or more with acute or convalescent COVID-19. CDR3s include the opening cysteine and the closing phenylalanine or tryptophan. D genes are given only for firm matches. Some rows mark clone size as missing; the rest say once, few, many or name a class of expanded clone.

J	size	V	D	DNA	CDR3
TRBJ2-7	-	TRBV10-1	TRBD1	TGCGCCAGCAGTGAGTCGAATGGCGGACAGGGGATTTTCGAGCAGTACTTC	CASSESNGGQGIFEQYF
TRBJ1-5	-	TRBV5-6	-	TGTGCCACCCGATTACAGGGTGGGGGCAATCAGCCCCAGCATTTT	CATRLQGGGNQPQHF
TRBJ1-3	-	TRBV30	-	TGTGCCTGGAGTGCGCAGGTCAGAAACACCATATATTTT	CAWSAQVRNTIYF
TRBJ1-3	-	TRBV18	-	TGTGCCAGCTCACCAATGGGGAGCTCTGGAAACACCATATATTTT	CASSPMGSSGNTIYF
TRBJ2-7	-	TRBV14	-	TGTGCCAGCAGCCGCGCACAGGGATACGAGCAGTACTTC	CASSRAQGYEQYF
TRBJ2-1	-	TRBV6-2/TRBV6-3	TRBD1	TGTGCCAGCAGTTATCGACCGGACAGGGGATCTTACAATGAGCAGTTCTTC	CASSYRPDRGSYNEQFF
TRBJ1-2	-	TRBV19	-	TGTGCCAGTCTCCCCGATCGTACCGCGGAAGGCTACACCTTC	CASLPDRTAEGYTF
TRBJ1-5	-	TRBV10-3	TRBD1	TGTGCCATCAGTGACAAGGACAGGCTCAATCAGCCCCAGCATTTT	CAISDKDRLNQPQHF
TRBJ1-5	-	TRBV30	-	TGTGCCTGGAGCGCATCATTGGCCACAGGGCATCAGCCCCAGCATTTT	CAWSASLATGHQPQHF
TRBJ1-6	-	TRBV30	-	TGTGCCTGGAGTGTTTCAGGGGACACCCTCCACTTT	CAWSVSGDTLHF
TRBJ2-7	-	TRBV6-6	TRBD2	TGTGCCAGCAGTTACAGCGGGGGGCCTAGGTACGAGCAGTACTTC	CASSYSGGPRYEQYF
TRBJ2-1	-	TRBV5-1	TRBD2	TGCGCCAGCAGCGGGGGACTAGCGGGAGGGAATGAGCAGTTCTTC	CASSGGLAGGNEQFF
TRBJ2-7	once	TRBV11-1	-	TGTGCCAGCAGCTTAGCGGGAGCTAGTTCCTACGAGCAGTACTTC	CASSLAGASSYEQYF
TRBJ2-5	-	TRBV5-1	TRBD2	TGCGCCAGCAGCCTTTTTATAACTAGCGGGGTTCAAGAGACCCAGTACTTC	CASSLFITSGVQETQYF
TRBJ2-1	-	TRBV18	TRBD1	TGTGCCAGCTCACCGCCAGGGGGCGAAGTAGGTGAGCAGTTCTTC	CASSPPGGEVGEQFF
TRBJ2-3	-	TRBV3-1/TRBV3-2	-	TGTGCCAGCAGCCAAGGCAGGGGGGCCCCGCAGTATTTT	CASSQGRGAPQYF
TRBJ1-2	-	TRBV24-1	TRBD1	TGTGCCACCAGCGGACCCCAGGGGGCGAACGGCTACACCTTC	CATSGPQGANGYTF
TRBJ2-1	-	TRBV5-6	-	TGTGCCAGCAGCCCCCGGGAACATACAAGCTACAATGAGCAGTTCTTC	CASSPREHTSYNEQFF
TRBJ2-1	-	TRBV5-8	TRBD2	TGTGCCAGCAGCTTGTTCGCGGGAGGGGTATACAATGAGCAGTTCTTC	CASSLFAGGVYNEQFF
TRBJ2-2	-	TRBV28	TRBD2	TGTGCCAGCAGCTCCCTGGCGGGAGGCACCGGGGAGCTGTTTTTT	CASSSLAGGTGELFF
TRBJ1-6	-	TRBV7-9	-	TGTGCCAGCAGCCGTGGACAGTCTAAAAGCTCCTATAATTCACCCCTCCACTTT	CASSRGQSKSSYNSPLHF
TRBJ1-1	-	TRBV27	-	TGTGCCAGCAGTTTAAGATCTGCAGGGGAAGCTTTCTTT	CASSLRSAGEAFF
TRBJ1-5	-	TRBV21-1	-	TGTTATGGAGATAGGTTAAATAGCAATCAGCCCCAGCATTTT	CYGDRLNSNQPQHF
TRBJ2-7	-	TRBV7-2	TRBD2	TGTGCCAGCAGTTGGACTAGCGCTTCCTACGAGCAGTACTTC	CASSWTSASYEQYF
TRBJ1-5	-	TRBV28	TRBD1	TGTGCCAGCAGTTCGGGACAGGGTAATCAGCCCCAGCATTTT	CASSSGQGNQPQHF
TRBJ1-1	-	TRBV30	TRBD1	TGTGCCAGAACACAGGGGCCCTCTATGAACACTGAAGCTTTCTTT	CARTQGPSMNTEAFF
TRBJ1-2	-	TRBV7-2	TRBD1	TGTGCCAGCAGCTCGGACAGGGGGCAAGGCTACACCTTC	CASSSDRGQGYTF
TRBJ2-2	once	TRBV7-2	-	TGTGCCAGCAGCTTCACCAGTTCGAACACCGGGGAGCTGTTTTTT	CASSFTSSNTGELFF
TRBJ1-2	-	TRBV5-1	TRBD1	TGCGCCAGCAGCAAGAGCACAGGGGGCAGTGGCTACACCTTC	CASSKSTGGSGYTF
TRBJ2-2	few	TRBV3-1/TRBV3-2	TRBD2	TGTGCCAGCAGCCACTTTAGCGGGAGTGGTACCGGGGAGCTGTTTTTT	CASSHFSGSGTGELFF
TRBJ1-1	-	TRBV19	-	TGTGCCAGTAGTCCCAAGTCACTCCCGAACACTGAAGCTTTCTTT	CASSPKSLPNTEAFF
TRBJ2-1	-	TRBV4-2	-	TGTGCCAGCAGCCCCCGGGACGGGGGGCTCGGATTTGTGGGAGGGCCTCACAATGAGCAGTTCTTC	CASSPRDGGLGFVGGPHNEQFF
TRBJ1-5	-	TRBV9	-	TGTGCCAGCAGCGGCTCCTATAGCAATCAGCCCCAGCATTTT	CASSGSYSNQPQHF
TRBJ1-3	-	TRBV9	TRBD1	TGTGCCAGCAGCGTAGCTCCGGGGACAGGGGGCCTCGGAAACCGGGGAAACACCATATATTTT	CASSVAPGTGGLGNRGNTIYF
TRBJ1-2	-	TRBV27	-	TGTGCCAGCAAGGAGAGAACAGGGGGCTACACCTTC	CASKERTGGYTF
TRBJ1-5	-	TRBV3-1/TRBV3-2	-	TGTGCCAGCAGCTCCGGGGTAGAGGCCAATCAGCCCCAGCATTTT	CASSSGVEANQPQHF
TRBJ2-7	-	TRBV5-1	TRBD2	TGCGCCAGCAGCTTATCGGTCACAGCGGGAGGGCCACACGAGCAGTACTTC	CASSLSVTAGGPHEQYF
TRBJ1-1	-	TRBV27	-	TGTGCCAGCAGTTTTTCCCCCCGCAGGGAAGCTTTCTTT	CASSFSPRREAFF
TRBJ1-4	-	TRBV9	-	TGTGCCAGCGGACCGGGACACCGTGCAACTAATGAAAAACTGTTTTTT	CASGPGHRATNEKLFF
TRBJ2-7	-	TRBV4-1	TRBD2	TGCGCCAGCAGCCAGTTTGCAGCGGGAGTCTCGGACTCCTACGAGCAGTACTTC	CASSQFAAGVSDSYEQYF
TRBJ1-5	-	TRBV4-2	-	TGTGCCAGCAGCCAGGACCAGGCAGGGGCTCGGCAGCCCCAGCATTTT	CASSQDQAGARQPQHF
TRBJ1-4	-	TRBV7-8	-	TGTGCCAGCAGCTTAGACTCGGGAGGAACTAATGAAAAACTGTTTTTT	CASSLDSGGTNEKLFF
TRBJ2-5	-	TRBV3-1/TRBV3-2	-	TGTGCCAGCAGCCTACACAGAAGCCAAGAGACCCAGTACTTC	CASSLHRSQETQYF
TRBJ2-3	-	TRBV6-6	-	TGTGCCAGCAGTTACTCCCTGAGGAGAACAGATACGCAGTATTTT	CASSYSLRRTDTQYF
TRBJ1-2	-	TRBV19	TRBD1	TGTGCCAGTAGTATAGGGGACAGGAACTATGGCTACACCTTC	CASSIGDRNYGYTF
TRBJ2-2	-	TRBV7-2	-	TGTGCCAGCAGCCCTACAGGGACTACAAACACCGGGGAGCTGTTTTTT	CASSPTGTTNTGELFF
TRBJ2-7	-	TRBV12-3/TRBV12-4	TRBD1	TGTGCCAGCACGACAGGGTTTGGGGAGCAGTACTTC	CASTTGFGEQYF
TRBJ2-3	-	TRBV7-2	-	TGTGCCAGCAGCTCCCCTACCGAACTCACAGATACGCAGTATTTT	CASSSPTELTDTQYF